This T cell receptor (beta chain) is from a study of CD8+CD57+ T cells in acquired aplastic anemia listed by TCRdb under 2018. In terms of the full investigation: A mean of about 3.2 ug of DNA, ranging from roughly 0.19 to 27.4 ug, was extracted from sorted CD4+ and CD8+ cells. Mean read counts for healthy donor samples were roughly 10 million for CD4+ cells and about 12 million for CD8+ cells.

The cysteine opens and the phenylalanine closes a CDR3 of 14 amino acids. Left in the record is the CDR3 DNA by itself, 42 bases read in frame from the first base. V ends up 7 bases short and J 2 bases short, with an unmatched junction base count of 4. According to the germline V gene, CDR1 reads SGDLS and CDR2 reads YYNGEE. Study-level results and caveats: Although 25 to 30 CD8+ CDR3 sequences were shared by patients and controls, these sequences appeared highly expressed in patients and within the immunodominant clones of patients. CD8+ Simpson's diversity did not differ significantly between patients and healthy controls (P=0.060).

Note on this clonotype: Its antigen specificity is not known. Per-base quality was not reported, and no clone a single base away is much larger than it.

In this study, sorted CD4+ and CD8+ T cells from the blood of healthy subjects and of severe aplastic anemia patients had their TCR repertoires deep-sequenced. Ficoll-Paque density gradient centrifugation was used to isolate peripheral blood mononuclear cells. CD4+ and CD8+ T cells were sorted by FACS or magnetic beads before DNA extraction. Genomic DNA was used as template for profiling of TCR beta VDJ combinations and CDR3 sequences. An Illumina HiSeq 2000 was used for TCR repertoire sequencing. Under the source paper's analysis protocol: TRBV/TRBJ rearrangement plots, CDR3 size and DJ length profiles, and Simpson's diversity index were used to assess repertoires. The most abundant DNA sequence in the deep sequencing data was defined as the immunodominant clone. CDR3 amino acid sequences were screened for sharing across subjects and compared with published repertoires and the VDJdb database. The public reads were run again by TCRdb, first through fastp at Q25 and then through MiXCR, and only productive beta chains were kept. Under each unique CDR3 protein, matching rows form one entry showing the most common genes and DNA. The V and J calls follow TCRdb's processing rather than the paper's. Here the sample has 200,000 to 250,000 distinct CDR3 sequences; 61% occur a single time. The ten biggest clones cover approximately 30% of the sample.

This clonotype was obtained from a human donor in good health. Specimen: sorted CD4+, CD8+, or CD8+CD57+ T cells (not recorded which) from PBMCs. This receptor chain uses TRBV9 and TRBJ2-1, with 9 middle bases fitting TRBD1. CDR3 region: CASSGQGAYNEQFF. The nucleotides are TGTGCCAGCTCGGGACAGGGCGCCTACAATGAGCAGTTCTTC.